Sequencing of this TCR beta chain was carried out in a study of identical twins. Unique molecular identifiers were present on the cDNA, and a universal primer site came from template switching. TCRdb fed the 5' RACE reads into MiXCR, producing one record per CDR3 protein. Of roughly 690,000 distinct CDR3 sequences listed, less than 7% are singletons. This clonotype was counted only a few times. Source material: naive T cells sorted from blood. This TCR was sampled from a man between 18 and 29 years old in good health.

The CDR3 DNA sequence: TGCGCCAGCAGCGACCCGCCCCCCTACGAGCAGTACTTC. It codes for CASSDPPPYEQYF. V and J are TRBV5-1 and TRBJ2-7; D is ambiguous. V dropped 4 bases and J dropped 2 bases, with 10 bases sitting between them. This CDR3 region has 13 residues. CDR1 SGHRS and CDR2 YFSETQ come from the germline V gene.